Listed here are 27 T cell receptor beta chains from one sample, sequenced in a study of T cells in localized non-small cell lung cancer. The table came from immunoSEQ multiplex PCR; TCRdb's copy has only in-frame clones and leaves some out. Among 35,000 to 45,000 clones listed, about nine tenths were seen once. The specimen was peripheral blood, collected before any cancer treatment. These receptors all come from a female donor over 55 with stage I squamous cell lung carcinoma.

This clone was seen just once. V is TRBV19 and J is TRBJ2-7; weak D call: TRBD2 (6 bases). The CDR3 is 15 residues long. V shed 7 bases and J shed 0 bases, with 16 bases lying between them. Germline V lookup: CDR1 LNHDA, CDR2 SQIVND (reference sequence). The CDR3 reads CASTPGLASSYEQYF. In DNA form, the CDR3 reads TGTGCCAGTACCCCGGGACTCGCGAGCTCCTACGAGCAGTACTTC.

The chain has TRBV5-4 and TRBJ2-1; D remains unclear. The CDR3 is 16 residues long. V lost 3 bases to trimming and J lost 0 bases, with 13 bases between them. Germline CDR1 is SGHNT and CDR2 is YYREEE (reference sequence). The CDR3: CASSSRTGSSYNEQFF. The CDR3 nucleotides read TGTGCCAGCAGCTCACGGACGGGTAGCTCCTACAATGAGCAGTTCTTC.

The chain combines TRBV7-2 with TRBJ1-2, with D possibly matching TRBD1 (5 bases). V lost 1 base, J lost 14 bases, and 11 bases lay in between. Looked up from germline, CDR1 is SGHTA and CDR2 is FQGNSA. This CDR3 contains 11 residues. Here the CDR3 reads CASSLGAGWTF. DNA of the CDR3: TGTGCCAGCAGCTTAGGTGCAGGGTGGACCTTC.

The rearrangement uses TRBV9 and TRBJ1-2, with 7 bases matching TRBD1. CDR3 length: 12 residues. V lost 3 bases and J lost 7; bases outside the gene matches: 3. Germline CDR1 reads SGDLS; CDR2 reads YYNGEE. The CDR3 DNA is TGTGCCAGCAGCGGACAGGGCGTTGGCTACACCTTC. Translation gives CASSGQGVGYTF.

The chain combines TRBV6-5 with TRBJ2-7; D unclear. Trimming took off 2 bases at V and 3 bases at J, with 8 bases between the two ends. Germline loops: CDR1 MNHEY, CDR2 SVGAGI. This CDR3 is 13 amino acids long. This CDR3 reads CASSYGLYYEQYF. In nucleotides, the CDR3 is TGTGCCAGCAGTTACGGGCTGTACTACGAGCAGTACTTC.

Points on this clone: Compared with germline, one end of the junction differs, possibly owing to a read error. This rearrangement joins TRBV6-9 to TRBJ1-1, with TRBD1 identical over 8 bases. Per the germline V gene, CDR1 is MNHGY and CDR2 is SVAAGI. The CDR3 runs 14 residues. CDR3: CASSNSGGETEAFF. CDR3 nucleotides: TGTGCCAGCAGTAATTCAGGGGGCGAGACTGAAGCTTTCTTT.

The J gene is TRBJ2-7, the V gene TRBV28; perhaps TRBD2 as D (6 bases). From germline, CDR1 is MDHEN and CDR2 SYDVKM. V was shortened by 6 bases and J by 7 bases, with 13 bases between the two germline ends. The CDR3 length is 12 residues. The CDR3 coding sequence is TGTGCCAGCAGACAGCTAGCGAGAGAGCAGTACTTC. Translated, it gives CASRQLAREQYF.

The genes are TRBV18 and TRBJ2-7, with 7 positions matching TRBD1. V was clipped by 0 bases and J by 1 base; unmatched bases: 3. CDR1 and CDR2 (germline): KGHSH, LQKENI. This CDR3 has 15 amino acids. In nucleotides, the CDR3 is TGTGCCAGCTCACCACCCGGGACAGCTTCCTACGAGCAGTACTTC. This sequence encodes CASSPPGTASYEQYF.

The chain combines TRBV6-6 with TRBJ2-1; tentatively, D is TRBD1 (5 bases). V was pared by 0 bases and J by 9 bases, with 12 bases between. Germline V gene lookup returns CDR1 MNHNY and CDR2 SVGAGI (reference sequence). This CDR3 contains 14 residues. CDR3: CASSYSTAKSEQFF. The CDR3 coding sequence is TGTGCCAGCAGTTACTCGACAGCGAAAAGTGAGCAGTTCTTC.

The chain is built from TRBV4-3 and TRBJ1-5; D is uncertain. The CDR3 contains 15 residues. Between the trimmed V and J ends, which lost 0 bases and 4 bases, there was a span of 10 bases. CDR1 and CDR2 from the germline V gene are LGHNA and YSLEER. The CDR3 spells CASSQDSARNQPQHF. CDR3 in DNA: TGCGCCAGCAGCCAAGACAGCGCCAGGAATCAGCCCCAGCATTTT.

This clone was observed a single time. The V call is TRBV27, the J call TRBJ1-5, with D unclear. Between the trimmed V and J ends, which lost 8 bases and 0 bases, there was a span of 11 bases. The CDR3 spans 14 residues. Germline-derived CDR1 and CDR2 are MNHEY and SMNVEV (reference sequence). The chain's CDR3 is CASAGGSSNQPQHF. CDR3 nucleotides: TGTGCCAGCGCTGGAGGGAGTAGCAATCAGCCCCAGCATTTT.

The rearrangement links TRBV5-1 to TRBJ1-2; a weak D match, TRBD1 (6 bases). The CDR3 spans 14 residues. V lost 3 bases, J lost 3 bases, and 12 bases lay in between. The V gene's germline CDR1 is SGHRS and CDR2 YFSETQ. The CDR3 protein is CASSSDRRDYGYTF. The CDR3 nucleotides read TGCGCCAGCAGCTCAGACAGGCGAGACTATGGCTACACCTTC.

The J gene is TRBJ1-5, the V gene TRBV19; the D gene is possibly TRBD1 (5 bases). From germline, CDR1 is LNHDA and CDR2 SQIVND (reference sequence). The CDR3 sequence is 18 residues long. With 6 bases removed from V and 3 bases from J, the gap between germline ends came to 24 bases. The CDR3 reads CASRTGGYWGDDNQPQHF. In nucleotides, the CDR3 is TGTGCCAGTAGAACCGGCGGGTATTGGGGGGATGACAATCAGCCCCAGCATTTT. Filled out from reference TRBV19 and TRBJ1-5, the complete variable domain reads DGGITQSPKYLFRKEGQNVTLSCEQNLNHDAMYWYRQDPGQGLRLIYYSQIVNDFQKGDIAEGYSVSREKKESFPLTVTSAQKNPTAFYLCASRTGGYWGDDNQPQHFGDGTRLSIL.

The V call is TRBV7-6, the J call TRBJ2-1; 8 bases fit TRBD1. Germline V gives CDR1 SGHVS, CDR2 FNYEAQ. V dropped 5 bases and J dropped 9; count of bases not matched to a gene: 6. The CDR3 has 13 amino acids. This CDR3 reads CASSPDRGGEQFF. In DNA form, the CDR3 reads TGTGCCAGCAGCCCAGACAGGGGCGGTGAGCAGTTCTTC.

The chain is built from TRBV4-3 and TRBJ2-1; a weak D match, TRBD2 (5 bases). The CDR3 runs 14 residues. V was shortened by 5 bases and J by 10 bases, with 18 bases between the two germline ends. CDR1 is LGHNA, CDR2 YSLEER, per germline. The CDR3 here is CASSSYSSRREQFF. The DNA for the CDR3 is TGCGCCAGCAGCTCCTACTCTAGCAGGCGGGAGCAGTTCTTC.

The chain recombines TRBV7-2 with TRBJ2-6; 8 positions match TRBD2. The CDR3 is 15 amino acids. Unmatched junction bases numbered 1, after V lost 5 bases and J lost 1 base. Germline V CDR1 and CDR2: SGHTA, FQGNSA. CDR3 in amino acids: CASSPGGSGANVLTF. CDR3 nucleotides: TGTGCCAGCAGCCCGGGGGGGTCTGGGGCCAACGTCCTGACTTTC.

V gene TRBV4-2 combines with J gene TRBJ2-2; TRBD2 is a possible D gene (6 bases). Trimming shortened V by 0 bases and J by 4 bases, and 12 bases separated the two germline ends. The CDR3 is made up of 16 amino acids. Germline V gene sequence: CDR1 LGHNA, CDR2 YNFKEQ. The CDR3 sequence: CASSQELGLITGELFF. CDR3 bases: TGTGCCAGCAGCCAAGAACTTGGACTAATCACCGGGGAGCTGTTTTTT.

This chain links TRBV15 with TRBJ2-1, with 11 nucleotides matching TRBD2. There are 16 residues in the CDR3. V gave up 9 bases and J gave up 4 bases; unmatched junction bases: 11. Per germline, CDR1 LNHNV and CDR2 YYDKDF (reference sequence). CDR3 DNA: TGTGCCACTATAAAGAGCCGACTAGCGGGATACAATGAGCAGTTCTTC. It is translated as CATIKSRLAGYNEQFF.

The rearrangement links TRBV4-1 to TRBJ2-1; the match to TRBD1 covers 9 bases. Germline CDR1 reads MGHRA; CDR2 reads YSYEKL. V gave up 6 bases and J gave up 3 bases; unmatched junction bases: 6. The CDR3 is made up of 15 amino acids. The CDR3: CASSRDRVFYNEQFF. Written as DNA, the CDR3 is TGCGCCAGCAGTCGGGACAGGGTCTTCTACAATGAGCAGTTCTTC.

The V call is TRBV9, the J call TRBJ1-6; TRBD1 agrees at 8 bases. In germline, CDR1 is SGDLS, CDR2 YYNGEE. Trimming cost V 4 bases and J 5 bases; bases outside gene matches: 8. The CDR3 extends over 16 amino acids. The CDR3: CASSILPTGDNSPLHF. CDR3 sequence (DNA): TGTGCCAGCAGCATCCTACCGACAGGGGATAATTCACCCCTCCACTTT. The full variable domain, with the rest looked up from reference TRBV9 and TRBJ1-6, is DSGVTQTPKHLITATGQRVTLRCSPRSGDLSVYWYQQSLDQGLQFLIQYYNGEERAKGNILERFSAQQFPDLHSELNLSSLELGDSALYFCASSILPTGDNSPLHFGNGTRLTVT.

The gene calls are TRBV10-3 and TRBJ2-2; TRBD1 is a possible D gene (6 bases). This CDR3 has 17 amino acids. Germline CDR1 reads ENHRY; CDR2 reads SYGVKD. The germline V and J ends were trimmed by 3 bases and 0 bases, with 14 bases remaining between them. CDR3 sequence: CAISDPRQVSNTGELFF. The CDR3 nucleotides are TGTGCCATCAGTGACCCTCGACAGGTGTCGAACACCGGGGAGCTGTTTTTT.

In its sample, this clone was seen once. The chain recombines TRBV6-5 with TRBJ1-2; D is perhaps TRBD1 (6 bases). Trimming left V 2 bases short and J 8 bases short, with 12 bases between. The germline gives CDR1 MNHEY, CDR2 SVGAGI. CDR3 size: 13 residues. The CDR3 loop reads CASSYTHREGYTF. The CDR3 DNA reads TGTGCCAGCAGTTACACCCACAGGGAAGGCTACACCTTC.

This chain's CDR3 is CASRERNGYTF. CDR3 in DNA: TGTGCCTCGAGGGAGAGGAATGGCTACACCTTC. The chain employs TRBV28 and TRBJ1-2; no clear D. Germline V gives CDR1 MDHEN, CDR2 SYDVKM. The CDR3 has 11 amino acids. V lost 11 bases, J lost 6 bases, and 13 bases lay in between.

V usage is TRBV7-8 and J usage is TRBJ2-1; 12 nucleotides agree with TRBD2. Germline values: CDR1 SGHVS, CDR2 FQNEAQ. This CDR3 contains 15 residues. V lost 5 bases to trimming and J lost 2 bases; unmatched junction nucleotides: 1. The CDR3 here is CASSGTSGPYNEQFF. For the CDR3, the DNA is TGTGCCAGCAGCGGGACTAGCGGGCCCTACAATGAGCAGTTCTTC.

This rearrangement joins TRBV23-1 to TRBJ1-1; TRBD1 is a possible D gene (6 bases). TRBV23-1 falls under the ORF class, with uncertain function. The CDR3 is 18 residues long. V lost 0 bases and J lost 1, with 18 bases in between. The CDR3 nucleotides are TGCGCCAGCAGTCAATCCTCAAGGGACATGGGATCGAACACTGAAGCTTTCTTT. Translated: CASSQSSRDMGSNTEAFF.

This chain connects TRBV7-2 to TRBJ1-5, with TRBD1 matching over 12 bases. This CDR3 has 16 amino acids. From germline, CDR1 is SGHTA and CDR2 FQGNSA. Trimming took 5 bases from V and 7 from J; bases not matched to a gene: 9. The CDR3, as DNA: TGTGCCAGCAGCCATCTGGGACAGGGGGCCCGGCAGCCCCAGCATTTT. Amino acid sequence: CASSHLGQGARQPQHF.

CDR3 DNA: TGTGCCAGTAGTCCGGGAACGGGGGCCCCGTTCTATGGCTACACCTTC. Its protein product is CASSPGTGAPFYGYTF. The chain employs TRBV19 and TRBJ1-2, with a possible D match to TRBD1 (6 bases). The V end was cut by 5 bases, the J end by 4 bases, with 20 bases between. The CDR3 is 16 residues long. Germline CDR1 and CDR2: LNHDA and SQIVND (reference sequence).